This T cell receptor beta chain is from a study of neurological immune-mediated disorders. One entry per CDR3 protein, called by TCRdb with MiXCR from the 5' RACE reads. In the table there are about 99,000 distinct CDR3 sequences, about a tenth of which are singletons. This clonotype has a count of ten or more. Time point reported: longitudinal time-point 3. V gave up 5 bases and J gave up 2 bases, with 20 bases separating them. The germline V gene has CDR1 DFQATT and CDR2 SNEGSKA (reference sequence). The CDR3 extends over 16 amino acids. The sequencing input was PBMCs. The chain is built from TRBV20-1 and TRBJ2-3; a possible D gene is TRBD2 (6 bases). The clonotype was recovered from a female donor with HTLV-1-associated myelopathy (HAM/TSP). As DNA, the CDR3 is TGCAGTGCTCCGTCCGTCTCGCGGGGAGACACAGATACGCAGTATTTT. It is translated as CSAPSVSRGDTDTQYF.